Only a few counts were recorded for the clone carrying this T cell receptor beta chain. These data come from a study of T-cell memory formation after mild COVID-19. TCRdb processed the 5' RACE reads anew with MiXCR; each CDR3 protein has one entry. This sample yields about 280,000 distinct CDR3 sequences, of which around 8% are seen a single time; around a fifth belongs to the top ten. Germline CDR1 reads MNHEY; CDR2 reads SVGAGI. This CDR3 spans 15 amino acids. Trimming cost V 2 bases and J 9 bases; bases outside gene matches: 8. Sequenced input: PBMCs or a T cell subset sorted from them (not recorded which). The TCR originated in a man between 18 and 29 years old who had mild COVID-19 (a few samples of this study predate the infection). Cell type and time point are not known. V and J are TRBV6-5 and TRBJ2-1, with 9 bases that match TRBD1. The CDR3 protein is CASSYRDRERGEQFF. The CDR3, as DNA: TGTGCCAGCAGTTACCGGGACAGGGAGAGAGGTGAGCAGTTCTTC.